One sample yielded the 17 T cell receptor beta chains listed below, sequenced in a study of a mutant IDH1 vaccine in newly diagnosed glioma. Time point meaning: week 11, during vaccination. Mutant IDH1 20-mer peptide, at 300 ug, made up each vaccine dose, with topical imiquimod. These receptors have no identified antigens. TCRdb's copy holds only in-frame clones and misses some; the assay was immunoSEQ multiplex PCR. The data contain under 55,000 clones, around nine tenths of them seen just once; the ten biggest clones take up over 2%. The sample consisted of PBMCs, taken from a glioma patient whose treatment included an IDH1 peptide vaccine. The source is a man aged 50 or older with glioma.

This clone was seen a few times. CDR3 residues: CASSQDLRGYEQYF. CDR3 sequence (DNA): TGCGCCAGCAGCCAAGATCTTAGGGGTTACGAGCAGTACTTC. The V call is TRBV4-1, the J call TRBJ2-7; possible D gene TRBD1, 5 bases. The CDR3 spans 14 residues. CDR1 and CDR2 from the germline V gene are MGHRA and YSYEKL. V was clipped by 0 bases and J by 4 bases, with 10 bases between them.

The V gene is TRBV27, the J gene TRBJ2-1, with 10 bases identical to TRBD2. This CDR3 comprises 14 residues. CDR1 is MNHEY, CDR2 SMNVEV, per germline (reference sequence). J lost 9 bases, V lost 6 bases, and 8 bases had no gene match. In DNA, the CDR3 is TGTGCCAGCAGCTCTAGCGGGAGCTTCTCTGAGCAGTTCTTC. Translation: CASSSSGSFSEQFF.

This clone was seen just once. The genes are TRBV28 and TRBJ1-6; D perhaps matches TRBD1 (5 bases). Per the germline V gene, CDR1 is MDHEN and CDR2 is SYDVKM. V gave up 3 bases and J gave up 3 bases, with 18 bases separating them. The CDR3 is made up of 18 amino acids. The CDR3: CASSLGQGVLGYNSPLHF. The CDR3 bases are TGTGCCAGCAGTTTGGGGCAGGGTGTCCTAGGCTATAATTCACCCCTCCACTTT.

The chain combines TRBV7-8 with TRBJ2-1, with TRBD1 matching 7 bases. V shed 5 bases, J shed 7 bases, and the junction held 5 bases outside the gene matches. The CDR3 runs to 13 residues. Germline CDR1 SGHVS, CDR2 FQNEAQ. CDR3 sequence reads: CASSRDRANEQFF. DNA for the CDR3: TGTGCCAGCAGCCGGGACAGAGCAAATGAGCAGTTCTTC.

This clone has just a few counts. The V and J genes are TRBV6-1 and TRBJ2-1; maybe TRBD1 (5 bases). CDR1 and CDR2 (germline): MNHNS, SASEGT. The CDR3 has 15 amino acids. The V end lost 4 bases, the J end lost 0 bases, and 10 bases lay between the germline ends. The chain's CDR3 is CASSARQFSYNEQFF. CDR3 sequence (DNA): TGTGCCAGCAGTGCCCGACAGTTCTCCTACAATGAGCAGTTCTTC.

CDR3 coding DNA: TGTGCCAGCTCACCACAGGGGGCGAGCACAGATACGCAGTATTTT. It yields the protein CASSPQGASTDTQYF. The rearrangement joins TRBV18 to TRBJ2-3; 7 nucleotides agree with TRBD1. The length of the CDR3 is 15 residues. The V gene's germline CDR1 is KGHSH and CDR2 LQKENI. The junction had 1 base not matched to a gene; V was cut back by 1 base and J by 0 bases.

This chain joins TRBV2 and TRBJ2-7, with a tentative D call TRBD2 (5 bases). V shed 8 bases and J shed 9 bases, with 17 bases lying between them. This CDR3 has 12 amino acids. CDR1 is SNHLY, CDR2 FYNNEI, per germline. The CDR3 loop reads CASGLALYWQYF. In DNA form, the CDR3 reads TGTGCCAGCGGGCTAGCCCTCTACTGGCAGTACTTC.

The chain is built from TRBV11-2 and TRBJ1-5, with a weak D call TRBD1 (6 bases). CDR1 and CDR2 from the germline V gene are SGHAT and FQNNGV. This CDR3 region has 15 residues. V lost 0 bases and J 4 bases, leaving 10 bases between the germline ends. The CDR3 is CASSLDVGGNQPQHF. The CDR3 DNA reads as TGTGCCAGCAGCTTAGATGTAGGGGGAAATCAGCCCCAGCATTTT.

The chain uses TRBV6-5 and TRBJ2-5; perhaps D is TRBD1 or TRBD2 (5 bases each). The V and J ends lost 6 bases and 6 bases respectively, with 17 bases between them. Germline assignment: CDR1 MNHEY and CDR2 SVGAGI. This CDR3 has 14 amino acids. CDR3 DNA sequence: TGTGCCAGCAGGGGGACCGCAACGACAAAGACCCAGTACTTC. This translates into CASRGTATTKTQYF.

The rearrangement uses TRBV10-2 and TRBJ2-3; a weak D match, TRBD2 (6 bases). The V gene lost 8 bases and the J gene lost 3 bases, with 15 bases spanning the gap. The CDR3 runs to 14 residues. Germline CDR1 and CDR2: WSHSY and SAAADI. The CDR3 DNA reads TGCGCCAGCCAATCGGGGGTAGTAACAGATACGCAGTATTTT. Translated, it gives CASQSGVVTDTQYF.

V usage is TRBV4-3 and J usage is TRBJ2-1, with D hard to call. Trimming took off 0 bases at V and 4 bases at J, with 4 bases between the two ends. From germline, CDR1 is LGHNA and CDR2 YSLEER. The CDR3 consists of 13 residues. DNA for the CDR3: TGCGCCAGCAGCCAAGAGGGATACAATGAGCAGTTCTTC. Its translation: CASSQEGYNEQFF.

By its share, this clone is medium-sized. The rearrangement links TRBV27 to TRBJ1-6; 8 bases are shared with TRBD1. The CDR3 covers 15 residues. Germline CDR1 MNHEY, CDR2 SMNVEV (reference sequence). The ends lost 2 bases at V and 9 bases at J; junction bases unmatched: 6. The DNA of the CDR3 is TGTGCCAGCAGTTTACTTGGACAGGGTGGTTCACCCCTCCACTTT. This codes for CASSLLGQGGSPLHF.

The J gene is TRBJ2-5, the V gene TRBV10-2; D is tentatively TRBD1 or TRBD2 (5 bases each). The germline V and J ends were trimmed by 8 bases and 5 bases, with 15 bases remaining between them. CDR3 length: 13 residues. Germline V gene lookup returns CDR1 WSHSY and CDR2 SAAADI. The CDR3 reads CASLEPEGETQYF. In DNA, the CDR3 is TGCGCCAGCTTGGAACCTGAGGGGGAGACCCAGTACTTC.

The J gene is TRBJ2-1, the V gene TRBV4-2; 15 bases map to TRBD2. Germline CDR1 is LGHNA and CDR2 is YNFKEQ. The CDR3 spans 16 residues. The ends lost 4 bases at V and 8 bases at J; junction bases unmatched: 6. The CDR3 region is CASSPGLAGGQDEQFF. The CDR3 nucleotides are TGTGCCAGCAGCCCAGGACTAGCGGGGGGGCAGGATGAGCAGTTCTTC.

The V call is TRBV6-5, the J call TRBJ2-7; tentatively, D is TRBD2 (5 bases). The germline gives CDR1 MNHEY, CDR2 SVGAGI. The CDR3 is 13 amino acids. Between the trimmed V and J ends, which lost 2 bases and 6 bases, there was a span of 11 bases. The CDR3 region is CASSYAGLLEQYF. CDR3 nucleotides: TGTGCCAGCAGTTACGCGGGCCTCCTCGAGCAGTACTTC.

The chain joins TRBV2 to TRBJ1-1, with D unclear. CDR1 SNHLY and CDR2 FYNNEI come from the germline V gene. There are 13 residues in the CDR3. With 4 bases removed from V and 2 bases from J, the gap between germline ends came to 8 bases. CDR3 loop: CASSVGLNTEAFF. The CDR3 DNA sequence: TGTGCCAGCAGTGTAGGCCTTAACACTGAAGCTTTCTTT.

The chain uses TRBV5-1 and TRBJ1-1; TRBD1 agrees at 9 bases. V lost 6 bases to trimming and J lost 6 bases; unmatched junction nucleotides: 9. Looked up from germline, CDR1 is SGHRS and CDR2 is YFSETQ. CDR3 length: 14 residues. The CDR3 sequence: CASMPTGGESEAFF. DNA of the CDR3: TGCGCCAGCATGCCGACAGGGGGGGAGTCTGAAGCTTTCTTT.